The source of this TCR beta chain is a study of OX40 agonist ivuxolimab in advanced cancers. About the study: Patients took ivuxolimab, an agonistic anti-OX40 (CD134) antibody.

Libraries were prepared by immunoSEQ multiplex PCR; TCRdb keeps only in-frame clonotypes and omits some of them. Of 37,000 or so clones in the sample, roughly 85% were seen once. Germline CDR1 SGHRS, CDR2 YFSETQ. Between the trimmed V and J ends, which lost 4 bases and 0 bases, there was a span of 20 bases. The CDR3 consists of 17 residues. The genes are TRBV5-1 and TRBJ2-7; D uncertain. The TCR originated in an adult with an advanced solid tumor such as melanoma, head and neck, liver or kidney cancer. Sequencing used CD4+ or CD8+ T cells sorted from blood, obtained in a trial of the OX40 agonist ivuxolimab. The CDR3 region is CASSRGPEGINSYEQYF. Written as DNA, the CDR3 is TGCGCCAGCAGCCGTGGGCCGGAAGGGATTAACTCCTACGAGCAGTACTTC.